This TCR beta chain was identified during a study of control samples from healthy donors and cancer patients. TCRdb keeps only in-frame clones here, not all; method: immunoSEQ multiplex PCR. The sample has roughly 120,000 clones; 80% to 90% are singletons. The CDR3 runs 16 residues. Germline lookup yields CDR1 SGHVS and CDR2 FQNEAQ. J lost 8 bases, V lost 4 bases, and 7 bases had no gene match. The rearrangement links TRBV7-8 to TRBJ2-4; 14 nucleotides agree with TRBD2. The sequence came from a woman between 50 and 59 years old with colorectal cancer. The sample comprised PBMCs. The CDR3 sequence is CASSSGLAGDVDIQYF. The CDR3 DNA is TGTGCCAGCAGCTCGGGACTAGCGGGAGATGTGGACATTCAGTACTTC.